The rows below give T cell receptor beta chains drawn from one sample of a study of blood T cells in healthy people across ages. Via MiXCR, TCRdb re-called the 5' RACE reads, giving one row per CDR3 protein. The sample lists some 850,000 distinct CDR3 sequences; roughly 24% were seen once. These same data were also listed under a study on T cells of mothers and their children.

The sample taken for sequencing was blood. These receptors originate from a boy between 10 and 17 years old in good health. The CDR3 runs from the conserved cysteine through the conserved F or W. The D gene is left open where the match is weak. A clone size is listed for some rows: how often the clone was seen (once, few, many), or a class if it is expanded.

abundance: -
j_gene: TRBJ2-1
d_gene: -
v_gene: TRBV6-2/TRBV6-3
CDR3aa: CASSYSDNYNEQFF
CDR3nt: TGTGCCAGCAGTTACTCGGACAACTACAATGAGCAGTTCTTC

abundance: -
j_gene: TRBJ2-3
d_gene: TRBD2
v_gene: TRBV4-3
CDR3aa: CASSQEGLVGRTDTQYF
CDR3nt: TGCGCCAGCAGCCAAGAGGGACTAGTCGGCCGCACAGATACGCAGTATTTT

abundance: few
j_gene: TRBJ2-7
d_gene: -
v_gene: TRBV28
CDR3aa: CASSLRGRPQYF
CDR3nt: TGTGCCAGCAGCCTAAGGGGGAGACCACAGTACTTC

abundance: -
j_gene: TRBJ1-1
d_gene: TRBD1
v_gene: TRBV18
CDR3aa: CASSPLYTGQVNTEAFF
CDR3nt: TGTGCCAGCTCACCACTCTATACGGGACAGGTGAACACTGAAGCTTTCTTT

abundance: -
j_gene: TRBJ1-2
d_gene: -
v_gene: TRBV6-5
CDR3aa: CACTPDGSNYGYTF
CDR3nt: TGTGCCTGCACCCCGGACGGATCTAACTATGGCTACACCTTC

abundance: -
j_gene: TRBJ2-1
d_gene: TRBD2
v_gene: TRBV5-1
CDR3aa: CASSLGRTSGYNEQFF
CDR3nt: TGCGCCAGCAGCTTGGGGCGGACTAGCGGTTACAATGAGCAGTTCTTC

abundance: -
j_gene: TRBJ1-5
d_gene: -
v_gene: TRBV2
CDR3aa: CASSGGSVLNQPQHF
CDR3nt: TGTGCCAGCAGTGGGGGCTCGGTACTCAATCAGCCCCAGCATTTT

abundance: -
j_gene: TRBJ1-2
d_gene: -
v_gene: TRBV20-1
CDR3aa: CSARIKVNYGYTF
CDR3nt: TGCAGTGCTAGAATAAAGGTCAACTATGGCTACACCTTC

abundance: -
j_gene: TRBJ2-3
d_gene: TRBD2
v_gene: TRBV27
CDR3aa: CASSLWQPAGEADTQYF
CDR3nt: TGTGCCAGCAGTTTATGGCAGCCAGCGGGGGAGGCAGATACGCAATATTTT

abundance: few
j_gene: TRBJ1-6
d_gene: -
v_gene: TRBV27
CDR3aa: CASSFRGDSPLHF
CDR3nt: TGTGCCAGCAGTTTTAGGGGGGATTCACCCCTCCACTTT

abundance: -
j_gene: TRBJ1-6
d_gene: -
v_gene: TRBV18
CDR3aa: CASSPDGQGNSPLHF
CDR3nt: TGTGCCAGCTCACCAGATGGGCAGGGTAACTCACCCCTCCACTTT

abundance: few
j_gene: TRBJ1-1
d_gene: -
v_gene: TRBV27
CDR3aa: CASRLQGLHTEAFF
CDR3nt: TGTGCCAGCAGATTACAGGGTTTGCACACTGAAGCTTTCTTT

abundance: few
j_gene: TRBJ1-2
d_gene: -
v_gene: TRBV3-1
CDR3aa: CASSQEGTYDGYTF
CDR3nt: TGTGCCAGCAGCCAAGAGGGCACTTATGATGGCTACACCTTC

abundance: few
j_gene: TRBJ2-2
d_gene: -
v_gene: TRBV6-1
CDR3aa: CASSEGRTGELFF
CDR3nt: TGTGCCAGCAGTGAGGGACGGACCGGGGAGCTGTTTTTT

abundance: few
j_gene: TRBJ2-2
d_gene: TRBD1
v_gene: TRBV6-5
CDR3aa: CASRTDRPGELFF
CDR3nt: TGTGCCAGCCGGACGGACAGGCCAGGGGAGCTGTTTTTT

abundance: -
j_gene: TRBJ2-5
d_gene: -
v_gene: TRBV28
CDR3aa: CASSSSTGGTKRETQYF
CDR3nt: TGTGCCAGCAGTTCTTCAACCGGGGGAACAAAGAGGGAGACCCAGTACTTC

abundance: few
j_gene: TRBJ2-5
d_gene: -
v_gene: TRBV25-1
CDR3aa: CASPGVRTQYF
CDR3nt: TGTGCCAGCCCCGGCGTTCGGACCCAGTACTTC

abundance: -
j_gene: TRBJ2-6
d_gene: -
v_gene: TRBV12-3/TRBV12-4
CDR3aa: CASSPLLSYSGANVLTF
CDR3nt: TGTGCCAGCAGTCCACTTCTGTCCTACTCTGGGGCCAACGTCCTGACTTTC

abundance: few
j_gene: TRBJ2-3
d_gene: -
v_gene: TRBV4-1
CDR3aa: CASSQGAGLASTDTQYF
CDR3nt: TGCGCCAGCAGCCAGGGGGCGGGGCTTGCTAGCACAGATACGCAGTATTTT

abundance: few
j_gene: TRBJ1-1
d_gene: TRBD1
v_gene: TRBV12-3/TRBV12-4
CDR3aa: CASTGQARGSEAFF
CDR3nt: TGTGCCAGCACAGGACAGGCTAGGGGAAGTGAGGCTTTCTTT

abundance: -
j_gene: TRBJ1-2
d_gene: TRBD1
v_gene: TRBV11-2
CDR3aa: CASSLAGDRANYGYTF
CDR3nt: TGTGCCAGCAGCTTAGCGGGGGACAGGGCAAACTATGGCTACACCTTC

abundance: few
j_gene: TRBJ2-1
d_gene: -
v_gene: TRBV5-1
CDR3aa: CASSLLGTQNEQFF
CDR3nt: TGCGCCAGCAGCTTGCTAGGGACACAAAATGAGCAGTTCTTC

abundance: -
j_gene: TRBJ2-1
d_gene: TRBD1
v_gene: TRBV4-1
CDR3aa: CASSPEDRKPYNEQFF
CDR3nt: TGCGCCAGCAGCCCAGAGGACAGGAAACCCTACAATGAGCAGTTCTTC

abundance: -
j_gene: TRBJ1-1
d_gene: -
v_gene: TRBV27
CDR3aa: CASSLSGVHTEAFF
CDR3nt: TGTGCCAGCAGTTTATCAGGGGTGCACACTGAAGCTTTCTTT

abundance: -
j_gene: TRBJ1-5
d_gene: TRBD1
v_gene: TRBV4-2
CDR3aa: CASSQAGTANQPQHF
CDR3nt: TGTGCCAGCAGCCAAGCCGGGACAGCGAATCAGCCCCAGCATTTT

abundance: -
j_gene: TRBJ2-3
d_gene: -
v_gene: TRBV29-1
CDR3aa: CSVPLGWGLDTQYF
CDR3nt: TGCAGCGTTCCCCTTGGTTGGGGGCTGGATACGCAGTATTTT

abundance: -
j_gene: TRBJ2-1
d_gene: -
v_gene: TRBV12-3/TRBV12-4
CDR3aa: CASSANYRVDEQFF
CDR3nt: TGTGCCAGCAGTGCAAACTACAGGGTCGATGAGCAGTTCTTC

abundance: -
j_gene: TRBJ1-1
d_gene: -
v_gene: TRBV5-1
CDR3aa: CASGLLETVGTEAFF
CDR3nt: TGCGCCAGCGGCTTGCTTGAGACGGTTGGTACTGAAGCTTTCTTT

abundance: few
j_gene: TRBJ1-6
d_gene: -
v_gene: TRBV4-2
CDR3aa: CASSQDVEGSSPLHF
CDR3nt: TGTGCCAGCAGCCAAGACGTCGAGGGGAGTTCACCCCTCCACTTT

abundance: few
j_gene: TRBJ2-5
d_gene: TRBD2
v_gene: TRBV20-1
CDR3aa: CSAPAGVGETQYF
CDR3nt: TGCAGTGCACCAGCGGGGGTAGGAGAGACCCAGTACTTC

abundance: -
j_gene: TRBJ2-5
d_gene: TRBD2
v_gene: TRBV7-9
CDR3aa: CASSLEGLTALFF
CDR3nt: TGTGCCAGCAGCTTAGAGGGACTAACGGCGCTGTTCTTC

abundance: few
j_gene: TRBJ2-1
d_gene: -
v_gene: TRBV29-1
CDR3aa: CSVEVEQFF
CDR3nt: TGCAGCGTTGAGGTTGAGCAGTTCTTC

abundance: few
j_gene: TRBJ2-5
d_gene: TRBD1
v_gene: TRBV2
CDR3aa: CASRGTGGRETQYF
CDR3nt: TGTGCCAGCAGAGGGACAGGGGGCAGGGAGACCCAGTACTTC

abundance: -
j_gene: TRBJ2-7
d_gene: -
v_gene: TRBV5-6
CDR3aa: CASSLRISAQYF
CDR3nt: TGTGCCAGCAGCTTGAGGATTTCGGCCCAGTACTTC

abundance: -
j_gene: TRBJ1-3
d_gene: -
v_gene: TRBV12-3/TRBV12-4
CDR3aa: CASSFGFSSGNTIYF
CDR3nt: TGTGCCAGCAGTTTCGGGTTTAGCTCTGGAAACACCATATATTTT

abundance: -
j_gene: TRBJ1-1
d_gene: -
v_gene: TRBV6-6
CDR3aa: CATHVAGDITEAFF
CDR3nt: TGTGCCACGCACGTGGCAGGGGACATCACTGAAGCTTTCTTT

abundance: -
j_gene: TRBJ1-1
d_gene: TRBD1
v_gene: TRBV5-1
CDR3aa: CASSSNAGGSEAFF
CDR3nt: TGCGCCAGCAGCTCAAACGCAGGGGGGTCTGAAGCTTTCTTT

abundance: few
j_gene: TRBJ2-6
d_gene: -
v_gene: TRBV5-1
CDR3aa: CASSLSRALGSGANVLTF
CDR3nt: TGCGCCAGCAGCTTGAGTCGGGCGCTGGGATCTGGGGCCAACGTCCTGACTTTC

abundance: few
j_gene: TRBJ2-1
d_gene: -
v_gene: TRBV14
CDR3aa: CASSQATGTSRYF
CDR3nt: TGTGCCAGCAGCCAAGCAACCGGGACCTCAAGGTACTTC

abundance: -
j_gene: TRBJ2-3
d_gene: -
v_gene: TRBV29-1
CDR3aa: CSVADLGRGRSDTQYF
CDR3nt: TGCAGCGTTGCTGACCTGGGTAGGGGTAGGTCAGATACGCAGTATTTT

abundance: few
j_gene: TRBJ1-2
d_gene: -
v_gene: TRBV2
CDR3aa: CASSVQGEGTYGYTF
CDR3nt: TGTGCCAGCAGCGTACAGGGAGAAGGTACCTATGGCTACACCTTC